One sample yielded the 3 T cell receptor beta chains listed below, sequenced in a study of blood T cell repertoires in COVID-19 (dated by TCRdb to the early 2020s). The library was made by the immunoSEQ multiplex PCR assay. Entries here come from immuneACCESS through TCRdb and include only in-frame sequences with V and J called. Some clones fail to appear in such tables; in the studies checked, an unresolved V gene covers under half of the shortfall, and the cause of the remainder is unknown. Here the sample has around 280,000 clones; 90% occur a single time. Of the sample, 1.5% to 2% is held by the ten largest clones. Material: PBMCs or T cells enriched from blood (not recorded which). The source of these receptors is a woman in her late teens or twenties with acute COVID-19.

This chain connects TRBV10-2 to TRBJ2-2, with TRBD1 matching over 8 bases. CDR1 and CDR2 (germline): WSHSY, SAAADI. V trimming: 6 bases; J trimming: 0 bases; junction bases outside the gene matches: 0. The CDR3 length is 14 residues. The CDR3 loop reads CASRQGANTGELFF. In DNA form, the CDR3 reads TGCGCCAGCAGACAGGGGGCGAACACCGGGGAGCTGTTTTTT.

V is TRBV11-2 and J is TRBJ2-7, with 7 bases matching TRBD1. The germline V gene encodes CDR1 SGHAT and CDR2 FQNNGV. With 1 base clipped from V and 3 bases from J, the junction kept 6 bases outside the gene matches. The CDR3 spans 15 residues. CDR3 bases: TGTGCCAGCAGCTTAGCGGACAGGCCAAACTACGAGCAGTACTTC. It is translated as CASSLADRPNYEQYF.

The chain has TRBV4-2 and TRBJ1-4, with a tentative D call TRBD1 (6 bases). V lost 5 bases, J lost 4 bases, and 14 bases lay in between. This CDR3 contains 15 residues. Germline V CDR1 and CDR2: LGHNA, YNFKEQ. The CDR3 coding sequence is TGTGCCAGCAGCAACGACAGGAGGTTTAATGAAAAACTGTTTTTT. Amino acid sequence: CASSNDRRFNEKLFF.